Listed below are T cell receptor beta chains from one sample, sequenced in a study of lymphopenia after photon versus proton radiotherapy. Data came from immunoSEQ multiplex PCR; TCRdb stores just in-frame clones and leaves some out. The sample consists of about 160,000 clones, approximately 86% of them appearing once. The specimen comprised peripheral blood, sampled from a patient treated with photon-based radiotherapy. The receptors were gathered from a man aged 50 or older with gastric cancer. Both conserved end residues are part of each CDR3. The order of the fields is clone size, J gene, D gene, V gene, CDR3 DNA, CDR3 protein. The D gene is left open where the match is weak. Part of the rows lack a size; the others show once, few, many or a class for expanded clones.

size: -
J: TRBJ1-1
D: -
V: TRBV6-1
DNA: TGTGCCAGCAGCCGACGGGGGGCTGAAGCTTTCTTT
CDR3: CASSRRGAEAFF

size: -
J: TRBJ2-2
D: -
V: TRBV18
DNA: TGTGCCAGCTCGGCTCTGGGGAACACCGGGGAGCTGTTTTTT
CDR3: CASSALGNTGELFF

size: once
J: TRBJ1-6
D: -
V: TRBV30
DNA: TGTGCCTGGAGAGGGGGTGGCACCTCAGGGAATTCACCCCTCCACTTT
CDR3: CAWRGGGTSGNSPLHF

size: -
J: TRBJ2-7
D: TRBD2
V: TRBV7-9
DNA: TGTGCCAGCAGCCCCGGGACTAGCGGGAGATGGTACGAGCAGTACTTC
CDR3: CASSPGTSGRWYEQYF

size: -
J: TRBJ1-1
D: -
V: TRBV5-6
DNA: TGTGCCAGCAGCTTGGAGGGCAGATTGAACACTGAAGCTTTCTTT
CDR3: CASSLEGRLNTEAFF

size: -
J: TRBJ2-7
D: TRBD1
V: TRBV6-5
DNA: TGTGCCAGCAGTTACTCGATTAGACAGGGGGCATTCGAGCAGTACTTC
CDR3: CASSYSIRQGAFEQYF

size: -
J: TRBJ2-7
D: -
V: TRBV7-2
DNA: TGTGCCAGCAGCGCCGACAGGTTATCCTACGAGCAGTACTTC
CDR3: CASSADRLSYEQYF

size: -
J: TRBJ2-1
D: TRBD2
V: TRBV5-6
DNA: TGTGCCAGCATTCGGACTAGCGGGATGTACAATGAGCAGTTCTTC
CDR3: CASIRTSGMYNEQFF

size: -
J: TRBJ1-1
D: TRBD1
V: TRBV7-9
DNA: TGTGCCAGCAGCAGTTCGACAGGGGACACTGAAGCTTTCTTT
CDR3: CASSSSTGDTEAFF

size: -
J: TRBJ2-7
D: TRBD1
V: TRBV7-6
DNA: TGTGCCAGCAGTTGGGGACAGTCCTACGAGCAGTACTTC
CDR3: CASSWGQSYEQYF

size: -
J: TRBJ1-1
D: -
V: TRBV5-4
DNA: TGTGCCAGCAGCCCGGGGGGCGGGAACACTGAAGCTTTCTTT
CDR3: CASSPGGGNTEAFF

size: -
J: TRBJ1-2
D: TRBD1
V: TRBV19
DNA: TGTGCCAGTAGTATGCCTGGGACAGGGTATGGCTACACCTTC
CDR3: CASSMPGTGYGYTF

size: -
J: TRBJ2-2
D: TRBD1
V: TRBV5-1
DNA: TGCGCCAGCAGCCAGGGACAGGCTAACACCGGGGAGCTGTTTTTT
CDR3: CASSQGQANTGELFF

size: -
J: TRBJ2-2
D: -
V: TRBV27
DNA: TGTGCCAGCAGTTTTCTCCGTAAGGGGGAGCTGTTTTTT
CDR3: CASSFLRKGELFF

size: -
J: TRBJ1-1
D: -
V: TRBV7-6
DNA: TGTGCCAGCAGCTTAGCCGGGAAGGGGGGCACTGAAGCTTTCTTT
CDR3: CASSLAGKGGTEAFF

size: -
J: TRBJ1-1
D: TRBD1
V: TRBV6-1
DNA: TGTGCCAGCAGTATTACAGGGGAGGGCACTGAAGCTTTCTTT
CDR3: CASSITGEGTEAFF

size: -
J: TRBJ1-5
D: -
V: TRBV7-2
DNA: TGTGCCAGCAGCTTAATAGGGAATAGCAATCAGCCCCAGCATTTT
CDR3: CASSLIGNSNQPQHF

size: once
J: TRBJ1-3
D: -
V: TRBV9
DNA: TGTGCCAGCAGCCCAGAGACACCGGGAAACACCATATATTTT
CDR3: CASSPETPGNTIYF

size: -
J: TRBJ2-1
D: TRBD2
V: TRBV4-1
DNA: TGCGCCAGCAGCCAGACCGATAGGACTAGCTTCAATGAGCAGTTCTTC
CDR3: CASSQTDRTSFNEQFF

size: -
J: TRBJ2-5
D: -
V: TRBV5-1
DNA: TGCGCCAGCAGCTTCGGCAAGTTAGAGACCCAGTACTTC
CDR3: CASSFGKLETQYF

size: -
J: TRBJ2-1
D: -
V: TRBV18
DNA: TGTGCCAGCTCATTGGGACCGAGCTCCTACAATGAGCAGTTCTTC
CDR3: CASSLGPSSYNEQFF

size: once
J: TRBJ2-5
D: -
V: TRBV4-3
DNA: TGCGCCAGCAGCTACCGGGACTCCCAAGAGACCCAGTACTTC
CDR3: CASSYRDSQETQYF

size: -
J: TRBJ2-7
D: TRBD1
V: TRBV7-8
DNA: TGTGCCAGCAGCTTAACCCCGGGGACAGGGGGCGGCGAGCAGTACTTC
CDR3: CASSLTPGTGGGEQYF

size: -
J: TRBJ2-1
D: TRBD2
V: TRBV5-6
DNA: TGTGCCAGCAGCTTGAGGCGGGGGTGGTTGAATGAGCAGTTCTTC
CDR3: CASSLRRGWLNEQFF

size: -
J: TRBJ2-7
D: TRBD1
V: TRBV28
DNA: TGTGCCAGCAGCGGGGGACAGGCCCAAAAGCAGTACTTC
CDR3: CASSGGQAQKQYF

size: -
J: TRBJ1-1
D: TRBD1
V: TRBV13
DNA: TGTGCCAGCAGCCCTAACAGGGGAACTGAAGCTTTCTTT
CDR3: CASSPNRGTEAFF

size: -
J: TRBJ1-4
D: -
V: TRBV5-4
DNA: TGTGCCAGCAGCTTTAGACGGGCAGAGGCTAATGAAAAACTGTTTTTT
CDR3: CASSFRRAEANEKLFF

size: once
J: TRBJ2-3
D: TRBD2
V: TRBV12-5
DNA: TGTGCTAGTGGTTTGCTCCCGACAGGAGAACTAGCGGGAGGGATACCCGGCGATTTT
CDR3: CASGLLPTGELAGGIPGDF

size: -
J: TRBJ2-7
D: TRBD1
V: TRBV5-1
DNA: TGCGCCAGCAGCGTCGGGACAGGGGGTCTCCAGTACTTC
CDR3: CASSVGTGGLQYF

size: -
J: TRBJ1-3
D: -
V: TRBV19
DNA: TGTGCCAGTAGTATAAGGGACTTTCGCTCTGGAAACACCATATATTTT
CDR3: CASSIRDFRSGNTIYF

size: -
J: TRBJ2-1
D: -
V: TRBV25-1
DNA: TGTGCCAGCAGTGAATTAAGGGGTTTGAATGAGCAGTTCTTC
CDR3: CASSELRGLNEQFF

size: -
J: TRBJ1-2
D: -
V: TRBV19
DNA: TGTGCCAGTAGGGAACAGGGTTATGGCTACACCTTC
CDR3: CASREQGYGYTF

size: -
J: TRBJ2-7
D: TRBD1
V: TRBV27
DNA: TGTGCCAGCAGCAAAACCCTGACAGGGTCGGGGGAGCAGTACTTC
CDR3: CASSKTLTGSGEQYF

size: -
J: TRBJ2-1
D: -
V: TRBV30
DNA: TGTGCCTGGAGTCTCGACAGCTACAATGAGCAGTTCTTC
CDR3: CAWSLDSYNEQFF

size: -
J: TRBJ2-7
D: -
V: TRBV6-1
DNA: TGTGCCAGCAGAGGGCTCTCCTACGAGCAGTACTTC
CDR3: CASRGLSYEQYF

size: -
J: TRBJ2-7
D: -
V: TRBV27
DNA: TGTGCCAGCAGTTCAGGCTACGAGCAGTACTTC
CDR3: CASSSGYEQYF

size: -
J: TRBJ2-2
D: TRBD1
V: TRBV9
DNA: TGTGCCAGCAGCGTAGGAGGACAGGGGGCCGCCACCGGGGAGCTGTTTTTT
CDR3: CASSVGGQGAATGELFF

size: few
J: TRBJ1-3
D: -
V: TRBV19
DNA: TGTGCCAGTAGTTGGACGGGGGGAAACACCATATATTTT
CDR3: CASSWTGGNTIYF

size: once
J: TRBJ1-2
D: -
V: TRBV21-1
DNA: TGTGCCAGCAGCACTTTCCGGGACGCCGGGAACTATGGCTACACCTTC
CDR3: CASSTFRDAGNYGYTF

size: -
J: TRBJ1-5
D: TRBD1
V: TRBV28
DNA: TGTGCCACCAAGCGGGCAGGACAGGATAGCAATCAGCCCCAGCATTTT
CDR3: CATKRAGQDSNQPQHF